Listed here are 21 T cell receptor beta chains from one sample, sequenced in a study of sequential checkpoint blockade in melanoma. Sequencing used immunoSEQ multiplex PCR; TCRdb keeps in-frame clones, though not all of them. The sample contains 13,000 or so clones, about 73% of which appear only once. The treatment here: randomized to nivolumab then ipilimumab (arm A) or the reverse (arm B). The sequencing here drew on CD8+ T cells sorted from blood (inferred from file names), taken from a patient given nivolumab and ipilimumab in sequence. All receptors come from a human donor with melanoma.

About this clone itself: Other DNA sequences in the sample encode the same CDR3. This sequence joins TRBV19 and TRBJ1-1; no reliable D call. V dropped 3 bases and J dropped 1 base, with 6 bases sitting between them. This CDR3 contains 13 residues. CDR1 LNHDA and CDR2 SQIVND come from the germline V gene (reference sequence). CDR3 region: CASSISENTEAFF. CDR3 DNA sequence: TGTGCCAGTAGTATCAGCGAGAACACTGAAGCTTTCTTT.

This chain joins TRBV29-1 and TRBJ2-1, with D maybe TRBD1 (6 bases). This CDR3 spans 11 amino acids. Trimming left V 3 bases short and J 8 bases short, with 8 bases between. Germline V lookup: CDR1 SQVTM, CDR2 ANQGSEA. For the CDR3, the DNA is TGCAGCGTTGAGAGGGGGTATGAGCAGTTCTTC. The encoded protein is CSVERGYEQFF.

The chain employs TRBV5-6 and TRBJ2-1; D is possibly TRBD2 (5 bases). CDR1 SGHDT and CDR2 YYEEEE come from the germline V gene. Trimming pared 4 bases from V and 8 bases from J, leaving 10 bases between. This CDR3 has 12 amino acids. This CDR3 is CASSALADEQFF. For the CDR3, the DNA is TGTGCCAGCAGCGCCCTAGCTGATGAGCAGTTCTTC.

V gene TRBV19 combines with J gene TRBJ2-7, with D perhaps matching TRBD1 (5 bases). V was trimmed by 4 bases and J by 1 base, leaving 8 bases between them. Germline lookup yields CDR1 LNHDA and CDR2 SQIVND (reference sequence). CDR3 length equals 13 residues. CDR3 nucleotide sequence: TGTGCCAGTAGTAGCTCAGGGTCCTACGAGCAGTACTTC. Its protein product is CASSSSGSYEQYF.

The genes are TRBV7-6 and TRBJ1-5; possible D gene TRBD1, 6 bases. V lost 5 bases and J lost 0, with 20 bases in between. The V gene's germline CDR1 is SGHVS and CDR2 FNYEAQ. The CDR3 consists of 18 residues. The CDR3 is CASSPDPDRPNSNQPQHF. The CDR3 DNA is TGTGCCAGCAGCCCCGACCCCGACAGGCCCAATAGCAATCAGCCCCAGCATTTT.

The V gene is TRBV6-5, the J gene TRBJ1-1; a possible D gene is TRBD1 (6 bases). The CDR3 is 14 residues long. Germline CDR1 is MNHEY and CDR2 is SVGAGI. V lost 8 bases and J 6 bases, leaving 19 bases between the germline ends. The CDR3 region has the DNA TGTGCCAGCGAAAAGCTTCAGGGGAGATCTGAAGCTTTCTTT. Protein product: CASEKLQGRSEAFF.

This clone was recorded once. The V call is TRBV9, the J call TRBJ2-1, with 11 bases fitting TRBD2. Germline V lookup: CDR1 SGDLS, CDR2 YYNGEE. The V segment lost 0 bases and the J segment 4 bases; nucleotides outside the gene matches: 6. This CDR3 is built from 17 residues. CDR3 in amino acids: CASSVGAGLAGYNEQFF. The CDR3 coding sequence is TGTGCCAGCAGCGTAGGTGCCGGACTAGCGGGTTACAATGAGCAGTTCTTC.

This clone was picked up one time. The rearrangement links TRBV11-2 to TRBJ2-5, with 10 positions matching TRBD2. CDR1 and CDR2 (germline): SGHAT, FQNNGV. V shed 5 bases, J shed 2 bases, and the junction held 11 bases outside the gene matches. The CDR3 runs to 17 residues. For the CDR3, the DNA is TGTGCCAGCAGCCCCAGGCTAGCGGGAGCCCCTCAAGAGACCCAGTACTTC. Its translation is CASSPRLAGAPQETQYF.

Sample share makes this clone medium-sized (0.01 to 0.1%). The chain carries TRBV19 and TRBJ2-2; D may be TRBD2 (7 bases). Germline V gives CDR1 LNHDA, CDR2 SQIVND (reference sequence). V was cut by 3 bases and J by 10 bases, with 12 bases left in between. The CDR3 contains 13 residues. CDR3 DNA sequence: TGTGCCAGTAGTATTTGGGGGGGCGAGGAGCTGTTTTTT. It is translated as CASSIWGGEELFF.

This clone was seen once. The gene calls are TRBV9 and TRBJ1-6; D perhaps matches TRBD1 (5 bases). Deletions cut 3 bases from V and 7 bases from J, with 11 bases between. Germline V gene sequence: CDR1 SGDLS, CDR2 YYNGEE. This CDR3 region has 14 residues. The CDR3 protein is CASSEDNRNSPLHF. The CDR3 DNA sequence: TGTGCCAGCAGCGAGGACAATAGGAATTCACCCCTCCACTTT.

This chain uses TRBV5-6 with TRBJ1-2, with 7 bases aligning to TRBD1. The CDR3 totals 16 residues. Trimming cost V 4 bases and J 7 bases; bases outside gene matches: 16. The V gene's germline CDR1 is SGHDT and CDR2 YYEEEE. CDR3 protein: CASSPIPGQFRTGYTF. CDR3 bases: TGTGCCAGCAGCCCAATCCCGGGACAGTTCAGGACTGGCTACACCTTC.

The chain uses TRBV27 and TRBJ2-6; 8 positions agree with TRBD1. Trimming removed 2 bases from V and 15 bases from J; junction bases left unmatched: 12. Germline V CDR1 and CDR2: MNHEY, SMNVEV (reference sequence). This CDR3 is built from 15 residues. CDR3 loop: CASSLRTGYDGALTF. The CDR3 region has the DNA TGTGCCAGCAGTTTAAGGACAGGGTATGACGGAGCCCTGACTTTC.

The chain combines TRBV11-2 with TRBJ2-7; D gene ambiguous. The germline V gene encodes CDR1 SGHAT and CDR2 FQNNGV. The CDR3 runs to 13 residues. V was pared by 4 bases and J by 0 bases, with 7 bases between. CDR3 bases: TGTGCCAGCAGCTATACAGACTCCTACGAGCAGTACTTC. It encodes CASSYTDSYEQYF.

This rearrangement joins TRBV4-2 to TRBJ1-6; 9 bases agree with TRBD1. V was clipped by 2 bases and J by 4 bases; unmatched bases: 9. This CDR3 is 18 amino acids long. The V gene's germline CDR1 is LGHNA and CDR2 YNFKEQ. CDR3 loop: CASSQYYTGGGYNSPLHF. CDR3 in DNA: TGTGCCAGCAGCCAATACTACACAGGGGGCGGGTATAATTCACCCCTCCACTTT.

The rearrangement uses TRBV28 and TRBJ2-2; a weak D match, TRBD1 (7 bases). The germline V gene encodes CDR1 MDHEN and CDR2 SYDVKM. Trimming shortened V by 7 bases and J by 6 bases, and 15 bases separated the two germline ends. This CDR3 region has 14 residues. CDR3 region: CASKGDREAGELFF. CDR3 nucleotides: TGTGCCAGCAAGGGAGACAGGGAGGCCGGGGAGCTGTTTTTT.

The chain couples TRBV4-3 to TRBJ2-6, with D possibly matching TRBD2 (6 bases). With 0 bases removed from V and 0 bases from J, the gap between germline ends came to 15 bases. The length of the CDR3 is 19 residues. CDR1 is LGHNA and CDR2 is YSLEER in the germline V gene. This CDR3 reads CASSQDRFGGDSGANVLTF. The CDR3 DNA reads TGCGCCAGCAGCCAAGATCGATTCGGAGGGGACTCTGGGGCCAACGTCCTGACTTTC.

This chain uses TRBV5-1 with TRBJ2-1; 7 nucleotides match TRBD2. Germline V gene sequence: CDR1 SGHRS, CDR2 YFSETQ. The V gene end was trimmed by 0 bases and the J gene end by 4 bases; junction bases not matched to a gene: 4. This CDR3 is 15 amino acids long. The CDR3 region is CASSLARREYNEQFF. CDR3 in DNA: TGCGCCAGCAGCTTGGCTCGGCGGGAGTACAATGAGCAGTTCTTC.

This clone was counted between two and nine times. The chain joins TRBV11-2 to TRBJ1-2; 9 bases map to TRBD1. From germline, CDR1 is SGHAT and CDR2 FQNNGV. V shed 2 bases, J shed 8 bases, and the junction held 12 bases outside the gene matches. This CDR3 spans 16 amino acids. For the CDR3, the DNA is TGTGCCAGCAGCTTAACCCCACCTCGACAGGGGGAAGGCTACACCTTC. This gives the protein CASSLTPPRQGEGYTF.

The chain combines TRBV18 with TRBJ2-2, with a weak D call TRBD1 (5 bases). CDR3 length: 17 residues. In germline, CDR1 is KGHSH, CDR2 LQKENI. V lost 1 base, J lost 5 bases, and 17 bases lay in between. The CDR3 coding sequence is TGTGCCAGCTCACCACTCGAACAGGTCATCAGGACCGGGGAGCTGTTTTTT. It yields the protein CASSPLEQVIRTGELFF. Using reference TRBV18 and TRBJ2-2 for the parts outside the CDR3, the full variable domain is NAGVMQNPRHLVRRRGQEARLRCSPMKGHSHVYWYRQLPEEGLKFMVYLQKENIIDESGMPKERFSAEFPKEGPSILRIQQVVRGDSAAYFCASSPLEQVIRTGELFFGEGSRLTVL.

In the case of this clone: No DNA is shown, since the ends of the CDR3 on it are uncertain; the CDR3 is the one TCRdb lists. This chain uses TRBV9 with TRBJ1-2; TRBD1, the table's D call, lacks a check against the DNA. Counting both end residues, the CDR3 totals 14 amino acids. Germline V lookup: CDR1 SGDLS, CDR2 YYNGEE. This CDR3 reads CASSVGGGTVQSPF.

The CDR3 bases are TGTGCCAGCAGCTCCGAAGAGGACACTAACTACGAGCAGTACTTC. Its translation: CASSSEEDTNYEQYF. The chain has TRBV7-9 and TRBJ2-5; TRBD1 might be the D (5 bases). The DNA matches TRBJ2-7 better at its end, which makes the J call doubtful. The CDR3 totals 15 residues. Germline lookup yields CDR1 SEHNR and CDR2 FQNEAQ (reference sequence).